Below are 18 T cell receptor beta chains sequenced from a single sample in a study of vaccination effects on CD4 cells after COVID-19. The data were produced by immunoSEQ multiplex PCR, yet TCRdb's version contains in-frame clones alone and is incomplete. This sample has about 40,000 clones; around 71% occur once, and the top ten carry about 8.4%. Antigens for these TCRs are unknown. Upon completion of approximately ten days in culture, CD4+ T cells were isolated. Every participant took two doses of the BNT162b2 or mRNA-1273 vaccine. The material sequenced was CD4+ T cells from PBMCs cultured without peptide, taken after COVID-19 vaccination. These receptors came from a human donor who received a COVID-19 vaccine.

This chain links TRBV11-3 with TRBJ2-2; D ambiguous. Trimming took off 0 bases at V and 5 bases at J, with 4 bases between the two ends. Germline CDR1 and CDR2: SGHNT and YENEEA. The CDR3 loop spans 13 amino acids. As DNA, the CDR3 is TGTGCCAGCAGCTTAGAGCAGACCGGGGAGCTGTTTTTT. Translating gives CASSLEQTGELFF.

This clone was seen only a few times. The J gene is TRBJ2-7, the V gene TRBV6-5; the match to TRBD1 covers 7 bases. The J segment lost 6 bases and the V segment lost 3 bases, leaving 11 bases of the junction unmatched. Germline lookup yields CDR1 MNHEY and CDR2 SVGAGI. The CDR3 runs to 15 residues. CDR3 in DNA: TGTGCCAGCAGTTATCCCGGCAGGGGGTTTGGCGAGCAGTACTTC. Its protein is CASSYPGRGFGEQYF.

The chain combines TRBV9 with TRBJ2-3; 11 bases match TRBD2. V trimming: 3 bases; J trimming: 2 bases; junction bases outside the gene matches: 17. Germline loops: CDR1 SGDLS, CDR2 YYNGEE. CDR3 size: 20 residues. Here the CDR3 reads CASSESLAGGPGRNTDTQYF. CDR3 nucleotides: TGTGCCAGCAGCGAATCTTTAGCGGGAGGGCCAGGGAGAAACACAGATACGCAGTATTTT.

A single count supports this clone. V and J are TRBV5-1 and TRBJ2-2; TRBD1 matches at 8 bases. Germline trimming cut 0 bases from V and 4 bases from J; bases unmatched to any gene: 2. CDR1 and CDR2 from the germline V gene are SGHRS and YFSETQ. The CDR3 contains 15 residues. The CDR3 coding sequence is TGCGCCAGCAGCTTGGGGACAGGGACCACCGGGGAGCTGTTTTTT. Protein product: CASSLGTGTTGELFF. Full variable domain (rest looked up from reference TRBV5-1 and TRBJ2-2): KAGVTQTPRYLIKTRGQQVTLSCSPISGHRSVSWYQQTPGQGLQFLFEYFSETQRNKGNFPGRFSGRQFSNSRSEMNVSTLELGDSALYLCASSLGTGTTGELFFGEGSRLTVL.

The V and J genes are TRBV7-9 and TRBJ1-6; D gene unclear. The germline gives CDR1 SEHNR, CDR2 FQNEAQ (reference sequence). Between the trimmed V and J ends, which lost 6 bases and 5 bases, there was a span of 5 bases. The CDR3 runs 12 residues. CDR3 sequence (DNA): TGTGCCAGCAGTTTGGATAATTCACCCCTCCACTTT. Translating gives CASSLDNSPLHF.

This clone has only one observation. The chain couples TRBV7-7 to TRBJ2-7; 7 bases map to TRBD2. The CDR3 is 15 amino acids. Germline loops: CDR1 SSHAT, CDR2 FNYEAQ (reference sequence). V was pared by 0 bases and J by 6 bases, with 8 bases of the junction left unmatched. The CDR3 DNA sequence: TGTGCCAGCAGCTTAGCGGGAGGGCCCTCGGCCGAGCAGTACTTC. It encodes CASSLAGGPSAEQYF. Full variable domain (remainder filled in from reference TRBV7-7 and TRBJ2-7): GAGVSQSPRYKVTKRGQDVTLRCDPISSHATLYWYQQALGQGPEFLTYFNYEAQPDKSGLPSDRFSAERPEGSISTLTIQRTEQRDSAMYRCASSLAGGPSAEQYFGPGTRLTVT.

In this sample, this clone turned up once. This chain uses TRBV4-1 with TRBJ2-5; D call uncertain. CDR1 and CDR2 (germline): MGHRA, YSYEKL. The CDR3 is made up of 13 amino acids. V was shortened by 0 bases and J by 5 bases, with 7 bases between the two germline ends. DNA for the CDR3: TGCGCCAGCAGCCAAGATGCTTGGGAGACCCAGTACTTC. It specifies CASSQDAWETQYF.

CDR3 protein: CASKGRNLETQYF. The CDR3 DNA is TGTGCCAGCAAGGGGAGAAATTTGGAGACCCAGTACTTC. The chain joins TRBV6-4 to TRBJ2-5; the D gene could be TRBD1 or TRBD2 (5 bases each). CDR1 and CDR2 (germline): MRHNA, SNTAGT. Trimming took off 7 bases at V and 5 bases at J, with 14 bases between the two ends. The CDR3 is 13 amino acids.

The chain couples TRBV13 to TRBJ2-7; 9 bases map to TRBD2. This CDR3 region has 17 residues. Germline CDR1 is PRHDT and CDR2 is FYEKMQ (reference sequence). J gave up 6 bases and V 2 bases, and 14 bases lay outside the gene matches. Here the CDR3 reads CASSLRGFSGSVREQYF. DNA for the CDR3: TGTGCCAGCAGCTTACGGGGATTTAGCGGGAGCGTCCGCGAGCAGTACTTC.

The sample holds a few counts of this clone. The V gene is TRBV10-1, the J gene TRBJ2-3; the D gene is possibly TRBD1 (5 bases). CDR3 size: 13 residues. Per germline, CDR1 WNHNN and CDR2 SYGVQD (reference sequence). V was pared by 5 bases and J by 2 bases, with 8 bases between. CDR3 DNA sequence: TGCGCCAGCAGTATGGACAACACAGATACGCAGTATTTT. This sequence encodes CASSMDNTDTQYF.

The rearrangement uses TRBV18 and TRBJ1-1; D gene uncertain. Germline lookup yields CDR1 KGHSH and CDR2 LQKENI. This CDR3 has 15 residues. V lost 3 bases, J lost 1 base, and 12 bases lay in between. The CDR3 spells CASSPRPEKNTEAFF. CDR3 DNA: TGTGCCAGCTCACCTCGTCCAGAAAAGAACACTGAAGCTTTCTTT.

The V call is TRBV19, the J call TRBJ1-2; weak D call: TRBD1 (6 bases). The CDR3 runs 14 residues. Trimming pared 7 bases from V and 1 base from J, leaving 13 bases between. The germline V gene has CDR1 LNHDA and CDR2 SQIVND (reference sequence). CDR3 region: CASKDRTVNYGYTF. The CDR3 nucleotides are TGTGCCAGTAAGGACCGGACAGTTAACTATGGCTACACCTTC.

The chain employs TRBV6-1 and TRBJ1-5; no clear D gene. V lost 2 bases, J lost 0 bases, and 11 bases lay in between. Looked up from germline, CDR1 is MNHNS and CDR2 is SASEGT. This CDR3 has 16 amino acids. The CDR3 bases are TGTGCCAGCAGTGAAAGGACGGATTATAGCAATCAGCCCCAGCATTTT. It is translated as CASSERTDYSNQPQHF.

The J gene is TRBJ1-2, the V gene TRBV6-4, with 9 bases that match TRBD1. CDR3 length equals 13 residues. Per the germline V gene, CDR1 is MRHNA and CDR2 is SNTAGT. The V and J ends lost 4 bases and 7 bases, in that order; junction bases with no gene match: 4. This chain's CDR3 is CASSVTGGAGYTF. In DNA form, the CDR3 reads TGTGCCAGCAGTGTAACAGGGGGCGCTGGCTACACCTTC.

The rearrangement links TRBV5-1 to TRBJ2-2; 9 nucleotides align to TRBD1. Germline V gives CDR1 SGHRS, CDR2 YFSETQ. The V segment lost 0 bases and the J segment 1 base; nucleotides outside the gene matches: 1. The CDR3 spans 16 residues. CDR3 nucleotide sequence: TGCGCCAGCAGCTTGGGGGGACAGGGGAACACCGGGGAGCTGTTTTTT. This gives the protein CASSLGGQGNTGELFF.

The J gene is TRBJ2-1, the V gene TRBV10-3, with 10 bases matching TRBD2. The CDR3 length is 15 residues. Germline trimming cut 7 bases from V and 4 bases from J; bases unmatched to any gene: 7. CDR1 is ENHRY and CDR2 is SYGVKD in the germline V gene. DNA of the CDR3: TGTGCCATCATGCCTAGCGGGGGCGGGTACAATGAGCAGTTCTTC. It codes for CAIMPSGGGYNEQFF.

The chain couples TRBV5-6 to TRBJ1-2; 9 bases are shared with TRBD1. V dropped 4 bases and J dropped 8; count of bases not matched to a gene: 9. Germline values: CDR1 SGHDT, CDR2 YYEEEE. The CDR3 has 14 amino acids. In DNA form, the CDR3 reads TGTGCCAGCAGCGGCCTCACAGGGGGCGCGGGCTACACCTTC. It encodes CASSGLTGGAGYTF.

The chain couples TRBV19 to TRBJ1-5, with a weak D call TRBD1 (5 bases). The V gene's germline CDR1 is LNHDA and CDR2 SQIVND (reference sequence). The CDR3 length is 15 residues. The V gene lost 0 bases and the J gene lost 5 bases, with 11 bases spanning the gap. In DNA, the CDR3 is TGTGCCAGTAGTATAGACGGGGGGGACCATCAGCCCCAGCATTTT. The encoded protein is CASSIDGGDHQPQHF.